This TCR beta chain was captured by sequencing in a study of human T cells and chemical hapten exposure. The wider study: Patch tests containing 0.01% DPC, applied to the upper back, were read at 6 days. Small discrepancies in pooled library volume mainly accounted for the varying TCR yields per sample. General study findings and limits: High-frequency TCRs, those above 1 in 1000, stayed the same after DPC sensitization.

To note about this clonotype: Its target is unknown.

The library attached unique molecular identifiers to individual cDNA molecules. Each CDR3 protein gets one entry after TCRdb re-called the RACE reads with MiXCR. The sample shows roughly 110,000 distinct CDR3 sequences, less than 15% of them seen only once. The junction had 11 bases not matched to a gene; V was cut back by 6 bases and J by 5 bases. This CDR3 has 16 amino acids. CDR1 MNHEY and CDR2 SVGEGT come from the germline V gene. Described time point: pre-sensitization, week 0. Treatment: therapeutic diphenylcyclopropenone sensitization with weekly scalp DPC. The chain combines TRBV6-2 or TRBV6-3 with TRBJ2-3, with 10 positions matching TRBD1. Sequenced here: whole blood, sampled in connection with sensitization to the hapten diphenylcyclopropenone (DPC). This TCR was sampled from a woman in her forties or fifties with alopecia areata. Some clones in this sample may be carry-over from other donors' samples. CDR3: CASRPSGTGVRDTQYF. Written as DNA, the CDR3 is TGTGCCAGCAGACCCTCCGGGACAGGGGTCAGAGATACGCAGTATTTT.